This TCR beta chain was sequenced for a study of tumor-infiltrating lymphocytes in primary liver carcinoma. Whole-study results and caveats: Tumors had a top-250-clone fraction that was significantly higher than blood (p = 0.039).

This clonotype has ten or more counts. Its antigen is unidentified. cDNA specific to TCR beta was made from around 530 ng of total RNA, with a constant-region primer employed for priming. Three nested multiplex PCR rounds, a slightly modified ARM-PCR method, built the TCR beta libraries. TRBV1-TRBV30 forward and Cbeta reverse primers drove the first two approximately 10-cycle rounds. TCRdb re-derived calls from the multiplex PCR reads in MiXCR, one entry per CDR3 protein. The sample contains 150,000 to 200,000 distinct CDR3 sequences, around four fifths of which appear only once. Extraction of RNA together with DNA used roughly 20-33 mg of unsorted bulk tissue. There are 11 residues in the CDR3. The ends were cut back, 4 bases at V and 1 base at J, with 4 bases in the middle. Germline loops: CDR1 SQVTM, CDR2 ANQGSEA.

The chain recombines TRBV29-1 with TRBJ1-1; D remains unclear. The TCR comes from a man aged 40-49 years with primary liver carcinoma and hepatitis B virus infection. The specimen was tumor tissue from primary liver carcinoma. Here the CDR3 reads CSVVTNTEAFF. The CDR3, as DNA: TGCAGCGTTGTTACGAACACTGAAGCTTTCTTT.